This T cell receptor beta chain comes out of a study of cytomegalovirus exposure and HLA in healthy donors. General study results and limits: Common viral pathogens (according to a later analysis) appeared linked to several of the most significant clusters.

Germline loops: CDR1 MNHNS, CDR2 SASEGT. V gave up 7 bases and J gave up 2 bases, with 14 bases separating them. This CDR3 is 14 amino acids long. Use of 60 Vbeta and 13 Jbeta primers characterized the PCR. Data came from immunoSEQ multiplex PCR; TCRdb stores just in-frame clones and leaves some out. Of 140,000 or so clones in the sample, about three quarters are singletons; the top ten hold 1.7%. With regard to this clone: Its antigen is still unknown.

The chain combines TRBV6-1 with TRBJ1-2, with D tentatively TRBD1 (5 bases). The TCR was taken from a woman aged 30 to 39 in good health and CMV-seronegative. Input material: PBMCs. CDR3 DNA: TGTGCCAGCACCGTACCCAGGGAAAACTATGGCTACACCTTC. Amino acid sequence: CASTVPRENYGYTF.